One and the same sample provided the 10 T cell receptor beta chains below, sequenced in a study of STAT5B mutations in CD4+ large granular lymphocyte leukemia. Clones were read by immunoSEQ multiplex PCR, and TCRdb kept only the in-frame ones, dropping some. The repertoire holds tens of thousands of clones, with more than 70% as singletons. Sequencing was performed on CD4+ T cells from blood buffy coats. These receptors all stem from a human donor in good health.

The chain has TRBV10-3 and TRBJ2-3; a possible D gene is TRBD2 (7 bases). The germline CDR1 and CDR2 sequences are ENHRY and SYGVKD. The CDR3 length is 15 residues. V was pared by 6 bases and J by 4 bases, with 17 bases between. The CDR3 DNA reads as TGTGCCATCAGCGGGGAACGGGGGGCGTCAGATACGCAGTATTTT. Its protein is CAISGERGASDTQYF.

The V and J genes are TRBV9 and TRBJ2-2, with D maybe TRBD2 (6 bases). The germline V and J ends were trimmed by 0 bases and 7 bases, with 16 bases remaining between them. CDR1 and CDR2 from the germline V gene are SGDLS and YYNGEE. The CDR3 sequence is 16 residues long. CDR3 in amino acids: CASSVDPRDFRGELFF. CDR3 nucleotides: TGTGCCAGCAGCGTAGATCCCCGGGACTTTCGCGGGGAGCTGTTTTTT.

V and J are TRBV5-1 and TRBJ1-1; D gene unclear. Looked up from germline, CDR1 is SGHRS and CDR2 is YFSETQ. Trimming pared 0 bases from V and 0 bases from J, leaving 6 bases between. This CDR3 has 14 amino acids. This chain's CDR3 is CASSLASLNTEAFF. DNA for the CDR3: TGCGCCAGCAGCTTGGCCTCTCTGAACACTGAAGCTTTCTTT. Filled out from reference TRBV5-1 and TRBJ1-1, the complete variable domain reads KAGVTQTPRYLIKTRGQQVTLSCSPISGHRSVSWYQQTPGQGLQFLFEYFSETQRNKGNFPGRFSGRQFSNSRSEMNVSTLELGDSALYLCASSLASLNTEAFFGQGTRLTVV.

The chain employs TRBV6-6 and TRBJ1-5; TRBD1 is a possible D gene (5 bases). CDR3 length equals 14 residues. Trimming took 3 bases from V and 4 from J, leaving 10 bases between them. CDR1 and CDR2 from the germline V gene are MNHNY and SVGAGI (reference sequence). CDR3 sequence (DNA): TGTGCCAGCAGTTATTCTACAGGAAATCAGCCCCAGCATTTT. Amino acid sequence: CASSYSTGNQPQHF.

This chain joins TRBV2 and TRBJ1-5; 9 nucleotides align to TRBD1. From germline, CDR1 is SNHLY and CDR2 FYNNEI. The V gene end was trimmed by 5 bases and the J gene end by 4 bases; junction bases not matched to a gene: 9. The length of the CDR3 is 16 residues. This CDR3 reads CASSSRTGASNQPQHF. DNA for the CDR3: TGTGCCAGCAGTTCTCGGACAGGGGCCTCGAATCAGCCCCAGCATTTT.

The chain combines TRBV9 with TRBJ1-2; 8 bases are shared with TRBD1. CDR1 SGDLS and CDR2 YYNGEE come from the germline V gene. The CDR3 is 14 amino acids. The ends lost 3 bases at V and 5 bases at J; junction bases unmatched: 6. For the CDR3, the DNA is TGTGCCAGCAGCGGTAGGACAGGGTCTTATGGCTACACCTTC. It yields the protein CASSGRTGSYGYTF.

The chain joins TRBV7-9 to TRBJ2-7, with D tentatively TRBD1 (6 bases). The CDR3 totals 15 residues. Trimming took off 1 base at V and 2 bases at J, with 12 bases between the two ends. Per the germline V gene, CDR1 is SEHNR and CDR2 is FQNEAQ (reference sequence). The CDR3 sequence: CASSLEGVDAYEQYF. For the CDR3, the DNA is TGTGCCAGCAGCTTAGAGGGGGTTGATGCCTACGAGCAGTACTTC.

The chain has TRBV10-2 and TRBJ2-1; 11 nucleotides match TRBD2. The CDR3 is made up of 17 amino acids. From germline, CDR1 is WSHSY and CDR2 SAAADI. V gave up 1 base and J gave up 6 bases; unmatched junction bases: 8. The CDR3 nucleotides are TGCGCCAGCAGTGAGTGGACCCTGACTAGCGGGACCAATGAGCAGTTCTTC. This codes for CASSEWTLTSGTNEQFF.

V usage is TRBV7-9 and J usage is TRBJ2-1, with a weak D call TRBD2 (6 bases). Looked up from germline, CDR1 is SEHNR and CDR2 is FQNEAQ (reference sequence). V was trimmed by 5 bases and J by 6 bases, leaving 17 bases between them. The CDR3 is 15 amino acids. The CDR3 bases are TGTGCCAGCAGCCGAAGCGGGCCCCCGGCCAATGAGCAGTTCTTC. Its translation: CASSRSGPPANEQFF.

This clone was observed a few times. The chain uses TRBV27 and TRBJ1-1; D possibly corresponds to TRBD1 (5 bases). Germline CDR1 is MNHEY and CDR2 is SMNVEV (reference sequence). CDR3 size: 15 residues. Trimming left V 6 bases short and J 4 bases short, with 18 bases between. DNA for the CDR3: TGTGCCAGCAGCAGTCAGGGAATAGGTGGCACTGAAGCTTTCTTT. Translation gives CASSSQGIGGTEAFF.